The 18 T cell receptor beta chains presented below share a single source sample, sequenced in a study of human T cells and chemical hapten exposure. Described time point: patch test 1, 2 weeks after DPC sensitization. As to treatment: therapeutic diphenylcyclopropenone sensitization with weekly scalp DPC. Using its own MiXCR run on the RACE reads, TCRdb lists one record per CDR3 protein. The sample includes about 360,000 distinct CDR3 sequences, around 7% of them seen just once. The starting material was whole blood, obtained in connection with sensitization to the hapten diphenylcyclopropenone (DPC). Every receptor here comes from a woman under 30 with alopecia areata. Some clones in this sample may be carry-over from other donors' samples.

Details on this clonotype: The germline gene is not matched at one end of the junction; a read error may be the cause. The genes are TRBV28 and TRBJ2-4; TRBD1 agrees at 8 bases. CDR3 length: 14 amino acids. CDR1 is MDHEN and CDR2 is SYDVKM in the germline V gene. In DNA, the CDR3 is TGTGCCAGCAGTCCTGGGACAGGTGTAAACATTCGGTACTTC. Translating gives CASSPGTGVNIRYF.

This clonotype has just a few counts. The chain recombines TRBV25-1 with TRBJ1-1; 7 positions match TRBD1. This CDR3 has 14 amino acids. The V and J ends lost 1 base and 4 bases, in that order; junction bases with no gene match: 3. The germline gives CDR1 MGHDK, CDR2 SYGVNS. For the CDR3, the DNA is TGTGCCAGCAGTGAATCGACAGGGCTCACTGAAGCTTTCTTT. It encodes CASSESTGLTEAFF.

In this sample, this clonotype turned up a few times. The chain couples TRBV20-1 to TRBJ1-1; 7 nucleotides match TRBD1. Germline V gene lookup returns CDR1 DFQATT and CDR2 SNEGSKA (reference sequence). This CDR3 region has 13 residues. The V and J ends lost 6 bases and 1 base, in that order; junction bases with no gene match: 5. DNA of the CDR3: TGCAGTGCAGTTGACAGGGCGAACACTGAAGCTTTCTTT. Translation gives CSAVDRANTEAFF.

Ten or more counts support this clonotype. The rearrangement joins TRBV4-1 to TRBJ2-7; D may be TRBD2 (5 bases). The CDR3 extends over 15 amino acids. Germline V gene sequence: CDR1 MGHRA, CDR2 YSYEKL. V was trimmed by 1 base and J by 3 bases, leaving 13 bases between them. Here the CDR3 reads CASSQAGFSVYEQYF. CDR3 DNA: TGCGCCAGCAGCCAAGCGGGGTTTTCCGTCTACGAGCAGTACTTC.

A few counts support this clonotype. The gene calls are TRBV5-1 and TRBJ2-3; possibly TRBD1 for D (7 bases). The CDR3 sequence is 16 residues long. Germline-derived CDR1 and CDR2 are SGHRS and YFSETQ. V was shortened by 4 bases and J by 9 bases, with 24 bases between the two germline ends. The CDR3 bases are TGCGCCAGCAGCCTGGTGGAGGCAGGGGGGCCGAGGACGCAGTATTTT. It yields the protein CASSLVEAGGPRTQYF.

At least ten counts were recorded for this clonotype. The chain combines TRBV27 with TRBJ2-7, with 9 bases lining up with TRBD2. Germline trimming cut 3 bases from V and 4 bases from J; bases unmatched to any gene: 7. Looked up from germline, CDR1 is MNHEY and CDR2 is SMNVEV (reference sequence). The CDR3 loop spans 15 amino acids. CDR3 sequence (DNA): TGTGCCAGCAGTTTCATGCTAGCGGGGCCATACGAGCAGTACTTC. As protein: CASSFMLAGPYEQYF.

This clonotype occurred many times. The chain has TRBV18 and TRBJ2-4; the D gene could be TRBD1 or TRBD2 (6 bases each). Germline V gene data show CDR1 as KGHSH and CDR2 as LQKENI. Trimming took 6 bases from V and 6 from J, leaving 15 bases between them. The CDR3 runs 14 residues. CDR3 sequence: CASSSIRGLNIQYF. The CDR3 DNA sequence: TGTGCCAGCTCCTCCATCAGGGGACTAAACATTCAGTACTTC.

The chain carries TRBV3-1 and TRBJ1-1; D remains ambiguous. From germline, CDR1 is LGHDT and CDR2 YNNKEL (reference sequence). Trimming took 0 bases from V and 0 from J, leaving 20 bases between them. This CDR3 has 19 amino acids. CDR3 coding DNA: TGTGCCAGCAGCCAAGATGTCGGTGCCTGGGGTTCACTGAACACTGAAGCTTTCTTT. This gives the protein CASSQDVGAWGSLNTEAFF.

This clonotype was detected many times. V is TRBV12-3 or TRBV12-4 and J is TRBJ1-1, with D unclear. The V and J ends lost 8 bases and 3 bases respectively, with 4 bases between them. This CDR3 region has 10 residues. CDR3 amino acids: CASGDTEAFF. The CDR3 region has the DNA TGTGCCAGCGGGGACACTGAAGCTTTCTTT.

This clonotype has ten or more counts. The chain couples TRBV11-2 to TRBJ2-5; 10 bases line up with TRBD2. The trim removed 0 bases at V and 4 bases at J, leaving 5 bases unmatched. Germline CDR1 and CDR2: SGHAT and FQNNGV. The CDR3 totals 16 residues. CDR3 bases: TGTGCCAGCAGCTTAGAGGGGGGGACTAGCGTAGAGACCCAGTACTTC. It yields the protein CASSLEGGTSVETQYF.

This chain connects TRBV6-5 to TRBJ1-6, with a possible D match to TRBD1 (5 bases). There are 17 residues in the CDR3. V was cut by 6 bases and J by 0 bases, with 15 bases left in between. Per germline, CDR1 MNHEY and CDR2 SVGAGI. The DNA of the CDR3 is TGTGCCAGCAGCCCGGGACCTATCAGCTCCTATAATTCACCCCTCCACTTT. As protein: CASSPGPISSYNSPLHF.

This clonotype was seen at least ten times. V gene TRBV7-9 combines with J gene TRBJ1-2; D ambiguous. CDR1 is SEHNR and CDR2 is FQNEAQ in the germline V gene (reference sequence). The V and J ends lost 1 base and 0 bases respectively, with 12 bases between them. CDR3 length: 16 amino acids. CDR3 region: CASSLGAPSTNYGYTF. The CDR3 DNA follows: TGTGCCAGCAGCTTAGGTGCGCCGTCTACTAACTATGGCTACACCTTC.

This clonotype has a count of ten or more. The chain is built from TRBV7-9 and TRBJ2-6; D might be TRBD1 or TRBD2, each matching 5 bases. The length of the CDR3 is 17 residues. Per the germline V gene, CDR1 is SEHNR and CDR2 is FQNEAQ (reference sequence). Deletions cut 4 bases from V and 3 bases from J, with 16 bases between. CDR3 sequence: CASSSPGTVYGANVLTF. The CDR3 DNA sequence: TGTGCCAGCAGCTCACCCGGGACGGTCTATGGGGCCAACGTCCTGACTTTC.

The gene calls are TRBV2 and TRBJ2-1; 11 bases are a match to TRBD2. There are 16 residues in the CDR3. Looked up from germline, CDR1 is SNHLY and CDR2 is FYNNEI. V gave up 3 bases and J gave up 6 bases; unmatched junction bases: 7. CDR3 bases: TGTGCCAGCAGTGAGACGCGGCTAGCGGGGGGCAATGAGCAGTTCTTC. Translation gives CASSETRLAGGNEQFF.

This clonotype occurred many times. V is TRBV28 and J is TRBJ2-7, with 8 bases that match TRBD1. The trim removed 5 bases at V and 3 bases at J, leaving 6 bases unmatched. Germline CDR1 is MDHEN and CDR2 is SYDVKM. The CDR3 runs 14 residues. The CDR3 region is CASSITGTGYEQYF. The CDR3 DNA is TGTGCCAGCAGTATTACCGGGACAGGCTACGAGCAGTACTTC.

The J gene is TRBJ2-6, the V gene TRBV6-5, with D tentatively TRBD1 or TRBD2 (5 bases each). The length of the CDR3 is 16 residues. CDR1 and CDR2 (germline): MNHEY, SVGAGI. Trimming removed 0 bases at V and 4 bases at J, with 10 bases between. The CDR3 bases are TGTGCCAGCAGTTACTCTGGGGGTGCGGGGGCCAACGTCCTGACTTTC. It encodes CASSYSGGAGANVLTF.

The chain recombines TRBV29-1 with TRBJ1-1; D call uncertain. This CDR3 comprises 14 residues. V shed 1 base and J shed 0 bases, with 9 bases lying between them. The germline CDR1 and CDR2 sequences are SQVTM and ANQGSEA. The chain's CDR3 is CSVEGQPMNTEAFF. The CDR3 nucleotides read TGCAGCGTTGAAGGGCAGCCAATGAACACTGAAGCTTTCTTT.

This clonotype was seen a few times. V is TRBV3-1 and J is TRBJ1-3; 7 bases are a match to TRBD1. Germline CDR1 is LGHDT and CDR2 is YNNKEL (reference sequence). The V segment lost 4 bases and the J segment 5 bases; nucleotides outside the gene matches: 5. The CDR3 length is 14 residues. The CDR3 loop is CASSPGTVRNTIYF. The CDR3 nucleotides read TGTGCCAGCAGCCCTGGGACAGTTAGAAACACCATATATTTT. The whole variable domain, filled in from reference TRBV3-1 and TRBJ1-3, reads DTAVSQTPKYLVTQMGNDKSIKCEQNLGHDTMYWYKQDSKKFLKIMFSYNNKELIINETVPNRFSPKSPDKAHLNLHINSLELGDSAVYFCASSPGTVRNTIYFGEGSWLTVV.